This T cell receptor (beta chain) was captured by sequencing in a study of blood T cell repertoires in COVID-19. Study in general: PBMCs, B-cell-depleted T cells, or T cells were the source of the cDNA or gDNA that made up the material.

The CDR3 totals 13 residues. V lost 2 bases and J 7 bases, leaving 12 bases between the germline ends. Germline CDR1 reads MNHEY; CDR2 reads SVGEGT. Method: immunoSEQ multiplex PCR; TCRdb's copy keeps in-frame clones and lacks some. Of under 200,000 clones listed, 86% are singletons. The TCR comes from a man aged 55 to 69 with acute or convalescent COVID-19. The source material was peripheral blood. The chain employs TRBV6-2 or TRBV6-3 and TRBJ2-7; D is uncertain. Here the CDR3 DNA reads TGTGCCAGCAGTTACCGCCAGGCTATAGAGCAGTACTTC. Protein product: CASSYRQAIEQYF.